The 18 T cell receptor beta chains given below trace back to one sample, sequenced in a study of blood T cell repertoires in COVID-19. Data came from immunoSEQ multiplex PCR; TCRdb stores just in-frame clones and leaves some out. The data contain hundreds of thousands of clones, 80% to 90% of them singletons. The specimen sequenced was PBMCs or T cells enriched from blood (not recorded which). The receptor source for this set is a man between 25 and 39 years old who had recovered from COVID-19.

The V call is TRBV28, the J call TRBJ2-5, with TRBD2 matching over 11 bases. Trimming at V came to 5 bases and at J to 4 bases, leaving 9 bases not matched to a gene. Germline loops: CDR1 MDHEN, CDR2 SYDVKM. The CDR3 is made up of 16 amino acids. CDR3 sequence (DNA): TGTGCCAGCAGTCGACTAGCGGGATCCCCGGGAGAGACCCAGTACTTC. Amino acids: CASSRLAGSPGETQYF.

The chain carries TRBV28 and TRBJ1-1, with no clear D. CDR1 and CDR2 (germline): MDHEN, SYDVKM. This CDR3 has 16 amino acids. V was clipped by 5 bases and J by 0 bases, with 16 bases between them. The CDR3 protein is CASSTQTRGLNTEAFF. CDR3 in DNA: TGTGCCAGCAGTACCCAGACCCGAGGGCTGAACACTGAAGCTTTCTTT. The entire variable domain, with the rest obtained from reference TRBV28 and TRBJ1-1, is as follows: DVKVTQSSRYLVKRTGEKVFLECVQDMDHENMFWYRQDPGLGLRLIYFSYDVKMKEKGDIPEGYSVSREKKERFSLILESASTNQTSMYLCASSTQTRGLNTEAFFGQGTRLTVV.

V gene TRBV27 combines with J gene TRBJ1-1; TRBD1 agrees at 9 bases. Trimming at V came to 3 bases and at J to 1 base, leaving 3 bases not matched to a gene. The CDR3 sequence is 15 residues long. Germline V gene data show CDR1 as MNHEY and CDR2 as SMNVEV (reference sequence). The CDR3, as DNA: TGTGCCAGCAGTTTTGGGACAGGGTCGAACACTGAAGCTTTCTTT. This codes for CASSFGTGSNTEAFF.

Concerning this clone: A read error may be the cause here, since a much bigger clone is one base away. The gene calls are TRBV14 and TRBJ1-1, with D tentatively TRBD1 (6 bases). The V end was cut by 2 bases, the J end by 1 base, with 8 bases between. CDR1 and CDR2 (germline): SGHDN, FVKESK. This CDR3 is built from 14 residues. The CDR3 nucleotides read TGTGCCAGCAGCCAAACACAGGGGAACACTGAAGCTTTCTTT. Translation: CASSQTQGNTEAFF.

V gene TRBV10-3 combines with J gene TRBJ2-7; unclear D gene. This CDR3 comprises 13 residues. Per the germline V gene, CDR1 is ENHRY and CDR2 is SYGVKD. The V gene lost 0 bases and the J gene lost 5 bases, with 8 bases spanning the gap. CDR3 sequence reads: CAISESNSNEQYF. For the CDR3, the DNA is TGTGCCATCAGTGAGTCAAACAGCAACGAGCAGTACTTC.

The gene calls are TRBV10-3 and TRBJ1-6; D is unresolved. This CDR3 has 14 residues. Per germline, CDR1 ENHRY and CDR2 SYGVKD. Between the trimmed V and J ends, which lost 3 bases and 5 bases, there was a span of 8 bases. The CDR3: CAISDEVDNSPLHF. In nucleotides, the CDR3 is TGTGCCATCAGTGATGAGGTGGATAATTCACCCCTCCACTTT.

V usage is TRBV6-6 and J usage is TRBJ2-7, with D possibly being TRBD2 (6 bases). CDR3 length: 13 amino acids. Germline CDR1 MNHNY, CDR2 SVGAGI (reference sequence). The ends were cut back, 3 bases at V and 4 bases at J, with 10 bases in the middle. This CDR3 is CASSYTGSYEQYF. The CDR3 region has the DNA TGTGCCAGCAGTTATACCGGGAGTTACGAGCAGTACTTC.

The chain combines TRBV6-5 with TRBJ1-3, with a weak D call TRBD1 (5 bases). Germline V gives CDR1 MNHEY, CDR2 SVGAGI. Trimming left V 8 bases short and J 0 bases short, with 14 bases between. The CDR3 has 15 residues. CDR3 in DNA: TGTGCCAGCTCGAGCGCGGGACTCTCTGGAAACACCATATATTTT. Protein product: CASSSAGLSGNTIYF.

This chain uses TRBV9 with TRBJ1-2; tentatively, D is TRBD1 (5 bases). Trimming shortened V by 0 bases and J by 0 bases, and 9 bases separated the two germline ends. There are 15 residues in the CDR3. Germline V gene data show CDR1 as SGDLS and CDR2 as YYNGEE. The CDR3 DNA reads TGTGCCAGCAGCGTAGCTGCAGGGTCTAACTATGGCTACACCTTC. The encoded protein is CASSVAAGSNYGYTF.

This clone is a singleton in its sample. A much bigger clone sits one base away, suggesting this may be a read error. Distinct nucleotide sequences in the sample also encode this CDR3. The V gene is TRBV9, the J gene TRBJ2-5; 8 bases align to TRBD2. The CDR3 length is 13 residues. With 1 base clipped from V and 4 bases from J, the junction kept 0 bases outside the gene matches. Per the germline V gene, CDR1 is SGDLS and CDR2 is YYNGEE. CDR3 coding DNA: TGTGCCAGCAGCGTACTAGCGGGAGAGACCCAGTACTTC. The encoded protein is CASSVLAGETQYF.

CDR3 region: CAISGTGISNQPQHF. The CDR3 region has the DNA TGTGCCATCAGTGGGACAGGGATTAGCAATCAGCCCCAGCATTTT. V is TRBV10-3 and J is TRBJ1-5; 8 bases match TRBD1. Germline assignment: CDR1 ENHRY and CDR2 SYGVKD. The CDR3 runs 15 residues. The trim removed 4 bases at V and 0 bases at J, leaving 2 bases unmatched.

The chain is built from TRBV4-2 and TRBJ1-5, with unresolved D. CDR1 LGHNA and CDR2 YNFKEQ come from the germline V gene. This CDR3 is built from 16 residues. V lost 0 bases to trimming and J lost 5 bases, with 14 bases between them. The CDR3 loop reads CASSQDLEGGHQPQHF. As DNA, the CDR3 is TGTGCCAGCAGCCAAGACCTTGAGGGTGGACATCAGCCCCAGCATTTT.

The rearrangement links TRBV18 to TRBJ2-7, with D perhaps matching TRBD1 (6 bases). Trimming pared 6 bases from V and 3 bases from J, leaving 12 bases between. CDR1 is KGHSH and CDR2 is LQKENI in the germline V gene. The CDR3 runs 13 residues. CDR3 loop: CASSQNRDYEQYF. In DNA, the CDR3 is TGTGCCAGCTCCCAAAACAGGGACTACGAGCAGTACTTC.

This chain joins TRBV7-9 and TRBJ2-3, with 9 bases lining up with TRBD1. V lost 5 bases and J lost 2; bases outside the gene matches: 5. CDR3 size: 15 residues. Germline CDR1 and CDR2: SEHNR and FQNEAQ (reference sequence). DNA of the CDR3: TGTGCCAGCAGCCAGGGACAGGGAAACACAGATACGCAGTATTTT. It encodes CASSQGQGNTDTQYF. Full variable domain (remainder filled in from reference TRBV7-9 and TRBJ2-3): DTGVSQNPRHKITKRGQNVTFRCDPISEHNRLYWYRQTLGQGPEFLTYFQNEAQLEKSRLLSDRFSAERPKGSFSTLEIQRTEQGDSAMYLCASSQGQGNTDTQYFGPGTRLTVL.

This chain links TRBV4-1 with TRBJ2-7, with a tentative D call TRBD2 (6 bases). This CDR3 region has 15 residues. Trimming pared 1 base from V and 0 bases from J, leaving 10 bases between. Germline values: CDR1 MGHRA, CDR2 YSYEKL. Written as DNA, the CDR3 is TGCGCCAGCAGCCAAGGGAGGGGCCCCTCCTACGAGCAGTACTTC. Translated: CASSQGRGPSYEQYF.

This clone was counted once. The chain recombines TRBV5-8 with TRBJ2-4; TRBD2 might be the D (5 bases). Germline V gene sequence: CDR1 SGHTS, CDR2 YDEGEE. This CDR3 is 13 amino acids long. V shed 1 base and J shed 7 bases, with 9 bases lying between them. The CDR3 reads CASSLYEGNIQYF. CDR3 nucleotide sequence: TGTGCCAGCAGCTTGTACGAGGGTAACATTCAGTACTTC.

The chain combines TRBV6-7 with TRBJ1-5; maybe TRBD1 (6 bases). TRBV6-7 is recorded as an ORF, its role being uncertain. V gave up 6 bases and J gave up 3 bases, with 24 bases separating them. This CDR3 has 18 amino acids. The CDR3 here is CASSPGQWGYFNNQPQHF. As DNA, the CDR3 is TGTGCCAGCAGCCCAGGACAGTGGGGGTATTTTAACAATCAGCCCCAGCATTTT.

CDR3 DNA sequence: TGTGCCAGCAGCAGACTAGCGGGAGAGAGGGACAATGAGCAGTTCTTC. Its protein is CASSRLAGERDNEQFF. The chain uses TRBV2 and TRBJ2-1; TRBD2 aligns across 12 bases. The CDR3 is 16 residues long. Germline assignment: CDR1 SNHLY and CDR2 FYNNEI. V trimming: 6 bases; J trimming: 5 bases; junction bases outside the gene matches: 8.